The T cell receptor (beta chain) under discussion was sequenced for a study of lung T cells in sarcoidosis with Löfgren's syndrome. As for the study in general: Analyses focused on Löfgren's syndrome patients.

TCRdb re-called the reads with MiXCR, one entry per CDR3 protein. The table lists some 2,500 distinct CDR3 sequences, roughly 29% of them singletons. Germline V gene sequence: CDR1 SGHTA, CDR2 FQGNSA. The CDR3 sequence is 15 residues long. V shed 1 base and J shed 3 bases, with 11 bases lying between them. In its sample, this clonotype ranks as medium-sized (0.01 to 0.1%). The gene calls are TRBV7-2 and TRBJ2-3; D gene uncertain. The receptor was isolated from a human donor with sarcoidosis (Löfgren's syndrome or another form), or a control subject (not recorded which). The sequenced material came from CD4+ T cells from PBMCs. The CDR3 DNA reads TGTGCCAGCAGCTTAGGTCAAGTAGGAACAGATACGCAGTATTTT. Protein: CASSLGQVGTDTQYF. Complete variable domain (other parts from reference TRBV7-2 and TRBJ2-3): GAGVSQSPSNKVTEKGKDVELRCDPISGHTALYWYRQSLGQGLEFLIYFQGNSAPDKSGLPSDRFSAERTGGSVSTLTIQRTQQEDSAVYLCASSLGQVGTDTQYFGPGTRLTVL.